This TCR beta chain comes out of a study of blood T cells in healthy people across ages. General observations from the study: Naive T cell percentage showed a strong correlation with TCR beta diversity.

On this clonotype itself: Its antigen remains unidentified.

A second 7 to 11 cycle PCR used barcoded and J-beta primers. TCRdb ran MiXCR on the 5' RACE reads and lists one entry per CDR3 protein. The sample yields nearly 800,000 distinct CDR3 sequences, roughly 50% seen once. All donors came from Russia, were Caucasian and healthy, and spanned ages roughly 6 to 95. Germline CDR1 is SGHAT and CDR2 is FQNNGV. Trimming left V 2 bases short and J 4 bases short, with 10 bases between. The CDR3 has 14 residues. V and J are TRBV11-2 and TRBJ2-3; D unclear. The source is a man aged 40-55 years in good health. Input material: blood. The CDR3 DNA follows: TGTGCCAGCAGCTTAATAAGGAACGCAGATACGCAGTATTTT. This sequence encodes CASSLIRNADTQYF.